The entry below gives a single T cell receptor beta chain sequence along with its context. Sequencing used immunoSEQ multiplex PCR; TCRdb keeps in-frame clones, though not all of them. The sample consists of roughly 240,000 clones, roughly 85% of them appearing once. The data were taken from a study of blood T cell repertoires in COVID-19. Background on the study: Nucleic acid was either cDNA or gDNA, and it came from T cells, B-cell-depleted T cells, or PBMCs.

Germline CDR1 is KGHDR and CDR2 is SFDVKD. The CDR3 contains 12 residues. V trimming: 7 bases; J trimming: 6 bases; junction bases outside the gene matches: 4. The sequenced sample was PBMCs or T cells enriched from blood (not recorded which). The source is a woman between 45 and 60 years old with acute COVID-19. This sequence joins TRBV24-1 and TRBJ1-2; 7 bases fit TRBD1. The CDR3 sequence is CATRDRIHGYTF. For the CDR3, the DNA is TGTGCCACCAGGGACAGGATACATGGCTACACCTTC.